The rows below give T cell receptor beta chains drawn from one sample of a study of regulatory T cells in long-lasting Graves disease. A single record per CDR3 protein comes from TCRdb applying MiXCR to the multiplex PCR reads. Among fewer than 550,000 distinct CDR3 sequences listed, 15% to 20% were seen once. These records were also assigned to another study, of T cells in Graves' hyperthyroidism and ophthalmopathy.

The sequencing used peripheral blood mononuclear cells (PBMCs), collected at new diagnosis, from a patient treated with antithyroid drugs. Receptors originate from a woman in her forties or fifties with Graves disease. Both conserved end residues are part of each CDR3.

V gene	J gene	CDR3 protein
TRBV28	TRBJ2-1	CASSTPPGTGRKISSYNEQFF
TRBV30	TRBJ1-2	CAGQGANYGYTF
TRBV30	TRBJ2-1	CAWAYRDYNEQFF
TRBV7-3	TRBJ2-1	CASSFEDRGMGNEQFF
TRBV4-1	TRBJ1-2	CASSQDWNTLNYGYTF
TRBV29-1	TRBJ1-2	CSVDQISDRDDGYTF
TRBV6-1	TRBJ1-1	CASSASFQYRNTEAFF
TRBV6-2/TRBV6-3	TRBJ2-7	CASSSVRGPYEQYF
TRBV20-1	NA	CSATSGGRETQYF
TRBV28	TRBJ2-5	CASSRTGGWEETQYF
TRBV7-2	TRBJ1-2	CASSPERVLYYGYTF
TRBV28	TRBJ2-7	CASSLSGEYPYEQYF
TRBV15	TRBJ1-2	CATSRDRQGSYGYTF
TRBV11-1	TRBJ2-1	CASSLASYNEQFF
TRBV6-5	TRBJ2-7	CASSYSRNSGEQYF
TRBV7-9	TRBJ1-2	CASSRQGKDGYTF
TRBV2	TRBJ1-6	CASSDERGSPLHF
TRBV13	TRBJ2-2	CASSLGVRTGELFF
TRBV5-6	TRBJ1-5	CASSFTPDQPQHF
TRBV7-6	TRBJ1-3	CASSFEQSSGNTIYF
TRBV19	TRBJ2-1	CASSPKPQSNEQFF